Presented here are 9 T cell receptor beta chains from one specimen sequenced in a study of T-cell reconstitution after alpha-beta-depleted transplantation in children. Preparation of the TCRbeta library used unique molecular identifiers. TCRdb used MiXCR to reprocess the PCR reads, holding one entry per CDR3 protein. The repertoire holds about 690,000 distinct CDR3 sequences, with 16% as singletons. The material sequenced was PBMCs from the stem cell graft donor, taken from the stem cell graft. The receptors stem from a human donor who donated a stem cell graft to a child with acute myeloid leukemia.

This chain connects TRBV27 to TRBJ2-3, with TRBD2 as a possible D gene (5 bases). V lost 1 base to trimming and J lost 4 bases, with 9 bases between them. Germline lookup yields CDR1 MNHEY and CDR2 SMNVEV (reference sequence). This CDR3 has 14 residues. CDR3 nucleotide sequence: TGTGCCAGCAGTTTATATGGGCGGGCAGATACGCAGTATTTT. Amino acids: CASSLYGRADTQYF.

The chain has TRBV20-1 and TRBJ2-3; D is possibly TRBD1 (5 bases). Germline lookup yields CDR1 DFQATT and CDR2 SNEGSKA (reference sequence). V was pared by 2 bases and J by 0 bases, with 12 bases between. The CDR3 length is 15 residues. This CDR3 is CSARKGRLSTDTQYF. The CDR3 coding sequence is TGCAGTGCTAGAAAGGGGCGGCTAAGCACAGATACGCAGTATTTT.

J is TRBJ2-1 and V is TRBV20-1; 8 nucleotides match TRBD2. After removal of 1 base from V and 10 bases from J, the junction contained 9 bases not matched to a gene. The CDR3 spans 14 residues. CDR1 DFQATT and CDR2 SNEGSKA come from the germline V gene (reference sequence). For the CDR3, the DNA is TGCAGTGCTAGAGGAGTCGGGGGGGGAGAAGAGCAGTTCTTC. Translating it yields CSARGVGGGEEQFF.

This clonotype was seen repeatedly, ten times or more. The chain recombines TRBV6-5 with TRBJ2-1; 7 positions match TRBD1. The germline gives CDR1 MNHEY, CDR2 SVGAGI. The J segment lost 0 bases and the V segment lost 2 bases, leaving 13 bases of the junction unmatched. The CDR3 totals 19 residues. CDR3 sequence reads: CASSYLHISTGSSYNEQFF. The DNA for the CDR3 is TGTGCCAGCAGTTACCTACACATATCGACAGGGAGCTCCTACAATGAGCAGTTCTTC.

The rearrangement uses TRBV4-1 and TRBJ2-4; D call uncertain. This CDR3 is 14 amino acids long. V was trimmed by 1 base and J by 5 bases, leaving 9 bases between them. Germline values: CDR1 MGHRA, CDR2 YSYEKL. The CDR3 loop reads CASSQGTGENIQYF. CDR3 DNA: TGCGCCAGCAGCCAAGGGACCGGAGAAAACATTCAGTACTTC.

There are many counts of this clonotype. The chain combines TRBV29-1 with TRBJ1-4, with D possibly being TRBD1 (6 bases). Trimming left V 7 bases short and J 7 bases short, with 22 bases between. There are 15 residues in the CDR3. Germline lookup yields CDR1 SQVTM and CDR2 ANQGSEA. CDR3 in DNA: TGCAGCGGCTACCTTTCAAGGGGGTCCATTGAAAAACTGTTTTTT. It codes for CSGYLSRGSIEKLFF.

The chain employs TRBV20-1 and TRBJ2-5; D remains ambiguous. The length of the CDR3 is 13 residues. Germline assignment: CDR1 DFQATT and CDR2 SNEGSKA (reference sequence). Trimming took 3 bases from V and 0 from J, leaving 8 bases between them. Here the CDR3 DNA reads TGCAGTGCTAGCTCGGCGTACCAAGAGACCCAGTACTTC. It is translated as CSASSAYQETQYF.

This chain uses TRBV7-9 with TRBJ2-6; D gene unclear. The CDR3 sequence is 17 residues long. V gave up 1 base and J gave up 4 bases, with 14 bases separating them. Germline V gene sequence: CDR1 SEHNR, CDR2 FQNEAQ (reference sequence). CDR3 sequence (DNA): TGTGCCAGCAGCTTAGAGCTAGAAAGTGCAGGGGCCAACGTCCTGACTTTC. Translating it yields CASSLELESAGANVLTF. Variable domain in full (rest from reference TRBV7-9 and TRBJ2-6): DTGVSQNPRHKITKRGQNVTFRCDPISEHNRLYWYRQTLGQGPEFLTYFQNEAQLEKSRLLSDRFSAERPKGSFSTLEIQRTEQGDSAMYLCASSLELESAGANVLTFGAGSRLTVL.

There are many counts of this clonotype. The chain links TRBV7-2 to TRBJ2-1, with 9 positions matching TRBD2. This CDR3 spans 17 amino acids. The V gene's germline CDR1 is SGHTA and CDR2 FQGNSA. The J segment lost 9 bases and the V segment lost 1 base, leaving 13 bases of the junction unmatched. CDR3 residues: CASSLGSAGGPFGEQFF. The CDR3 region has the DNA TGTGCCAGCAGCTTAGGCTCCGCGGGGGGGCCTTTCGGTGAGCAGTTCTTC.